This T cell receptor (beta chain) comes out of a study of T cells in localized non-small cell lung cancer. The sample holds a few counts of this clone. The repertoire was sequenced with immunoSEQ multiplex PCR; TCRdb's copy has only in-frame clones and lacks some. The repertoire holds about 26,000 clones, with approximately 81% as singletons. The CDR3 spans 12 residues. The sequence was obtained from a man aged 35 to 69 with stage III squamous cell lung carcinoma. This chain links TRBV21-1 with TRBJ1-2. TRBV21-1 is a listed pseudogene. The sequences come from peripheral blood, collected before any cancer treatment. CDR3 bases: TGTGCCAGCAACAATGGAGGCTTTGGCTACACCTTC. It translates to CASNNGGFGYTF.